This entry lists 14 T cell receptor beta chains sequenced from one sample in a study of T cell changes during pregnancy in multiple sclerosis. Libraries were prepared by immunoSEQ multiplex PCR; TCRdb keeps only in-frame clonotypes and omits some of them. In the table there are around 40,000 clones, roughly nine tenths of which are singletons. The source was CD8+ T cells from peripheral blood mononuclear cells, collected in the third trimester of pregnancy. The receptor set was obtained from a female donor with multiple sclerosis, enrolled in a pregnancy study.

The genes are TRBV27 and TRBJ2-1, with D possibly being TRBD2 (6 bases). The germline V gene encodes CDR1 MNHEY and CDR2 SMNVEV (reference sequence). This CDR3 spans 13 amino acids. Trimming cost V 4 bases and J 7 bases, with 11 bases left between them. The CDR3 protein is CASSWGEENEQFF. The CDR3 coding sequence is TGTGCCAGCAGTTGGGGGGAGGAGAATGAGCAGTTCTTC.

This clone has just one count. This chain joins TRBV4-3 and TRBJ1-1; no clear D. This CDR3 contains 17 residues. Trimming left V 1 base short and J 1 base short, with 16 bases between. The germline V gene has CDR1 LGHNA and CDR2 YSLEER. CDR3 loop: CASSQGSRIVGNTEAFF. CDR3 coding DNA: TGCGCCAGCAGCCAAGGTTCGAGGATCGTCGGGAACACTGAAGCTTTCTTT.

The chain carries TRBV27 and TRBJ1-1; TRBD1 might be the D (6 bases). The V end lost 5 bases, the J end lost 3 bases, and 16 bases lay between the germline ends. Germline V gene data show CDR1 as MNHEY and CDR2 as SMNVEV (reference sequence). The CDR3 covers 15 residues. The CDR3 loop reads CASSILRGFDTEAFF. CDR3 sequence (DNA): TGTGCCAGCAGTATCCTCAGGGGTTTTGACACTGAAGCTTTCTTT.

The chain joins TRBV6-6 to TRBJ2-2; no clear D gene. The length of the CDR3 is 11 residues. CDR1 and CDR2 from the germline V gene are MNHNY and SVGAGI (reference sequence). V dropped 7 bases and J dropped 8 bases, with 8 bases sitting between them. The CDR3 coding sequence is TGTGCCAGCACCCCCGGGGGGGAGCTGTTTTTT. Its protein product is CASTPGGELFF.

This chain uses TRBV7-6 with TRBJ1-1; D unclear. Germline values: CDR1 SGHVS, CDR2 FNYEAQ. The CDR3 runs to 13 residues. The V gene lost 2 bases and the J gene lost 1 base, with 5 bases spanning the gap. The CDR3 region is CASSLNKNTEAFF. The DNA for the CDR3 is TGTGCCAGCAGCTTAAATAAGAACACTGAAGCTTTCTTT.

The chain couples TRBV19 to TRBJ2-7, with 8 bases that match TRBD2. The J segment lost 2 bases and the V segment lost 5 bases, leaving 8 bases of the junction unmatched. The CDR3 runs to 15 residues. Germline loops: CDR1 LNHDA, CDR2 SQIVND (reference sequence). The CDR3 protein is CASSPSLAGPYEQYF. DNA of the CDR3: TGTGCCAGTAGTCCCTCGCTAGCGGGCCCCTACGAGCAGTACTTC.

The CDR3 DNA sequence: TGTGCCAGCAGTGTAGGGGCAGTTGAAAAACTGTTTTTT. As protein: CASSVGAVEKLFF. The rearrangement links TRBV2 to TRBJ1-4, with a tentative D call TRBD1 (5 bases). The CDR3 is 13 residues long. Germline CDR1 SNHLY, CDR2 FYNNEI. Trimming left V 4 bases short and J 7 bases short, with 10 bases between.

The chain is built from TRBV19 and TRBJ2-7, with D perhaps matching TRBD1 (6 bases). Trimming cost V 3 bases and J 0 bases, with 9 bases left between them. Germline assignment: CDR1 LNHDA and CDR2 SQIVND (reference sequence). The CDR3 covers 14 residues. This chain's CDR3 is CASSIQGPSYEQYF. The DNA for the CDR3 is TGTGCCAGTAGTATCCAGGGGCCCTCCTACGAGCAGTACTTC.

The V gene is TRBV19, the J gene TRBJ2-7, with TRBD2 matching over 8 bases. V lost 0 bases to trimming and J lost 6 bases; unmatched junction nucleotides: 10. From germline, CDR1 is LNHDA and CDR2 SQIVND (reference sequence). The CDR3 is 16 amino acids. CDR3 sequence reads: CASSIDLERELIEQYF. CDR3 sequence (DNA): TGTGCCAGTAGTATAGATCTGGAGCGGGAGCTGATCGAGCAGTACTTC.

This chain joins TRBV19 and TRBJ2-1, with 8 bases that match TRBD1. The CDR3 extends over 15 amino acids. The germline gives CDR1 LNHDA, CDR2 SQIVND (reference sequence). V shed 3 bases and J 4 bases; nucleotides not matched to a gene: 5. CDR3 loop: CASSIGDRIYNEQFF. CDR3 DNA sequence: TGTGCCAGTAGTATTGGGGACAGGATATACAATGAGCAGTTCTTC.

The chain joins TRBV7-9 to TRBJ2-2, with 8 bases aligning to TRBD2. This CDR3 is 19 amino acids long. CDR1 and CDR2 from the germline V gene are SEHNR and FQNEAQ (reference sequence). The trim removed 4 bases at V and 0 bases at J, leaving 13 bases unmatched. The CDR3 reads CASSSMLTSAGTNTGELFF. The CDR3 DNA reads as TGTGCCAGCAGCTCCATGCTGACTAGCGCGGGTACGAACACCGGGGAGCTGTTTTTT.

The rearrangement uses TRBV5-6 and TRBJ2-7; 11 nucleotides align to TRBD2. Germline assignment: CDR1 SGHDT and CDR2 YYEEEE. This CDR3 is built from 14 residues. With 3 bases clipped from V and 3 bases from J, the junction kept 2 bases outside the gene matches. In DNA form, the CDR3 reads TGTGCCAGCAGCTACGGGACTAGCGGCTACGAGCAGTACTTC. It translates to CASSYGTSGYEQYF. The full variable domain, with the rest looked up from reference TRBV5-6 and TRBJ2-7, is DAGVTQSPTHLIKTRGQQVTLRCSPKSGHDTVSWYQQALGQGPQFIFQYYEEEERQRGNFPDRFSGHQFPNYSSELNVNALLLGDSALYLCASSYGTSGYEQYFGPGTRLTVT.

This clone was seen only a few times. The genes are TRBV4-2 and TRBJ1-1, with D possibly TRBD1 on 5 matching bases. Germline V gene lookup returns CDR1 LGHNA and CDR2 YNFKEQ. CDR3 length: 14 amino acids. The V end was cut by 6 bases, the J end by 1 base, with 12 bases between. The CDR3 spells CASSTLQGNTEAFF. CDR3 sequence (DNA): TGTGCCAGCAGTACTCTCCAGGGGAACACTGAAGCTTTCTTT.

The rearrangement uses TRBV7-6 and TRBJ2-5; TRBD1 matches 7 bases. The CDR3 contains 14 residues. In germline, CDR1 is SGHVS, CDR2 FNYEAQ. J lost 2 bases, V lost 5 bases, and 5 bases had no gene match. CDR3 loop: CASSPRQGQETQYF. CDR3 bases: TGTGCCAGCAGCCCTCGACAGGGACAAGAGACCCAGTACTTC.